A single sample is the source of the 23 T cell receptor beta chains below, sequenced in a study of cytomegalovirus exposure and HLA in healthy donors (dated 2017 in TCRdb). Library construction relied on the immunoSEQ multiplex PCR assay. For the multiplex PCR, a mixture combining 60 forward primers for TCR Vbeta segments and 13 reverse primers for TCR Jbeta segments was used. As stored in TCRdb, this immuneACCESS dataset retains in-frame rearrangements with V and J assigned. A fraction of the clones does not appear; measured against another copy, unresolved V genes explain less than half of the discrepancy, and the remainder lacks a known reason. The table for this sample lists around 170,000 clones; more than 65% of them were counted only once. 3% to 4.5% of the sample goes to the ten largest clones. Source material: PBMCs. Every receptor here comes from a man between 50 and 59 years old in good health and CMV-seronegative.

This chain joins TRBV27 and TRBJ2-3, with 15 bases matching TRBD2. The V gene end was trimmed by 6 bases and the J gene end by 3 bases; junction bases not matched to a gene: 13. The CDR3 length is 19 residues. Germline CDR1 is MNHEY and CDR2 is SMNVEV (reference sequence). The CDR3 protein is CASSLMPGLAGGKTDTQYF. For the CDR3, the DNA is TGTGCCAGCAGCCTAATGCCGGGACTAGCGGGGGGAAAGACAGATACGCAGTATTTT.

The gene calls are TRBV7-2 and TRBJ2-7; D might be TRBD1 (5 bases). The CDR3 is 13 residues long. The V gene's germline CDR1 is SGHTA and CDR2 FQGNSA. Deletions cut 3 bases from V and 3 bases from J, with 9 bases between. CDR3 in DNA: TGTGCCAGCAGCTTGGAAACAGGCTACGAGCAGTACTTC. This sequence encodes CASSLETGYEQYF.

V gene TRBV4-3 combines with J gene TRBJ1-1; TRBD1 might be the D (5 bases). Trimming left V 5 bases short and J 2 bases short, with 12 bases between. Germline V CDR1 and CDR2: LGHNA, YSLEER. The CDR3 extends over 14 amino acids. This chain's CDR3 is CASSTHQGNTEAFF. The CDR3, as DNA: TGCGCCAGCAGCACCCATCAGGGAAACACTGAAGCTTTCTTT.

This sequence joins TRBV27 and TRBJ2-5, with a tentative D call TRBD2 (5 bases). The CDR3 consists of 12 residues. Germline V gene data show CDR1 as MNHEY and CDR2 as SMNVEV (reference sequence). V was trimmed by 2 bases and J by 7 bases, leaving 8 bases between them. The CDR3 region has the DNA TGTGCCAGCAGTTTAGGAGGAAGGACCCAGTACTTC. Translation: CASSLGGRTQYF.

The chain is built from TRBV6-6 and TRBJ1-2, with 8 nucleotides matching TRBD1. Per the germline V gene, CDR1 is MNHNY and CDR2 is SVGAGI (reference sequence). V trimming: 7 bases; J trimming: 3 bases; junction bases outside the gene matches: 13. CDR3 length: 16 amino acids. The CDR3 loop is CASNGLPGTGHYGYTF. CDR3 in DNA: TGTGCCAGCAATGGTTTACCCGGGACAGGCCACTATGGCTACACCTTC.

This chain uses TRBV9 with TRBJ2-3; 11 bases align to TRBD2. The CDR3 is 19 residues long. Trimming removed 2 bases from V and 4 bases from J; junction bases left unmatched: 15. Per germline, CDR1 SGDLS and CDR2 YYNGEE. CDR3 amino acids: CASSVVSGGAGGRADTQYF. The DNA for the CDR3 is TGTGCCAGCAGCGTTGTTAGCGGGGGGGCCGGTGGGCGCGCAGATACGCAGTATTTT.

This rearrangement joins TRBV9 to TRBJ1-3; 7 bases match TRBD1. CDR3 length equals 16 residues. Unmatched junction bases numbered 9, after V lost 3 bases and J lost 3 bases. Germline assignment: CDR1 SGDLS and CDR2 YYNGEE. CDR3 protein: CASSARDSLLGNTIYF. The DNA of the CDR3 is TGTGCCAGCAGCGCACGGGACAGTCTGCTTGGAAACACCATATATTTT.

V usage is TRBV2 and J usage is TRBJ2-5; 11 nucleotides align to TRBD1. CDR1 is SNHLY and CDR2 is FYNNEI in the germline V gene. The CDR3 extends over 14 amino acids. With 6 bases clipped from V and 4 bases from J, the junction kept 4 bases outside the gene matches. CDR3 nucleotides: TGTGCCAGCAGGGAGGACAGGGGGCGAGAGACCCAGTACTTC. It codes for CASREDRGRETQYF.

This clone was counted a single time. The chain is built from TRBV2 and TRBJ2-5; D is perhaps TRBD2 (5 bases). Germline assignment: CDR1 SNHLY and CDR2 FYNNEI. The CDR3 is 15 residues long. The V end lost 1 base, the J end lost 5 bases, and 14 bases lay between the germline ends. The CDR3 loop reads CASSEVASPLETQYF. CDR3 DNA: TGTGCCAGCAGTGAAGTCGCTAGCCCCTTGGAGACCCAGTACTTC.

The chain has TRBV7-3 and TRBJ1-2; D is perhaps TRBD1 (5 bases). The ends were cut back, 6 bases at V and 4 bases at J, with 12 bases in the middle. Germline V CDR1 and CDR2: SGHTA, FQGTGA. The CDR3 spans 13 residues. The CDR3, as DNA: TGTGCCAGCAGTTCCCAAGACAGCTATGGCTACACCTTC. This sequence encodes CASSSQDSYGYTF. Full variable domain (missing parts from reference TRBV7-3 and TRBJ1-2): GAGVSQTPSNKVTEKGKYVELRCDPISGHTALYWYRQSLGQGPEFLIYFQGTGAADDSGLPNDRFFAVRPEGSVSTLKIQRTERGDSAVYLCASSSQDSYGYTFGSGTRLTVV.

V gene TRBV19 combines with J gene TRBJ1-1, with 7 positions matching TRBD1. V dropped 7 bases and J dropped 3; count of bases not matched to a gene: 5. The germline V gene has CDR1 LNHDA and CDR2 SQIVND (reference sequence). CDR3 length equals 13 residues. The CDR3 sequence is CASKQGSDTEAFF. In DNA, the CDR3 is TGTGCCAGTAAACAGGGGTCGGACACTGAAGCTTTCTTT.

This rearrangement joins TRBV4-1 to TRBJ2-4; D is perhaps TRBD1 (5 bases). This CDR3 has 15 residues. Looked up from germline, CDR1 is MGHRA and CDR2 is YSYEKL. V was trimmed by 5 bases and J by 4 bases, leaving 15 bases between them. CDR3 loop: CASSKELGVKNIQYF. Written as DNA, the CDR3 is TGCGCCAGCAGCAAGGAGCTAGGGGTAAAAAACATTCAGTACTTC.

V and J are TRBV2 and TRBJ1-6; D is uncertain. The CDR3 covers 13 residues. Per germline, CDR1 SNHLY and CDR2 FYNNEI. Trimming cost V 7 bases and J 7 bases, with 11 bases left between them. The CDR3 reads CASTGQSNSPLHF. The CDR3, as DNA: TGTGCCAGCACAGGCCAATCAAATTCACCCCTCCACTTT.

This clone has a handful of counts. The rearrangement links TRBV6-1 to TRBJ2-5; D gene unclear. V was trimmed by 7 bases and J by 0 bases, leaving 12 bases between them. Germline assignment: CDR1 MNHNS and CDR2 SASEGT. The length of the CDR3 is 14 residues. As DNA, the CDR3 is TGTGCCAGCACTACAAGACTGTACCAAGAGACCCAGTACTTC. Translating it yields CASTTRLYQETQYF.

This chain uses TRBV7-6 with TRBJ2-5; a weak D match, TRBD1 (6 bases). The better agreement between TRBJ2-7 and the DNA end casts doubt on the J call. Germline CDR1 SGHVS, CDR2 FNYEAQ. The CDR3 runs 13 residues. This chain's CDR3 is CASSSTGGGEQYF. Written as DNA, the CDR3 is TGTGCCAGCAGCTCGACAGGTGGGGGCGAGCAGTACTTC.

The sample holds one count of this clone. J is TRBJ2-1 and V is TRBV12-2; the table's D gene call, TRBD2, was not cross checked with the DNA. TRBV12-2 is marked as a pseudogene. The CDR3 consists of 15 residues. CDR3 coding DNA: TGTGCAAGTCGCTTAGCCCGGGTGTTAGGATGTGAGCAGTTCTTC. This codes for CASRLARVLGCEQFF.

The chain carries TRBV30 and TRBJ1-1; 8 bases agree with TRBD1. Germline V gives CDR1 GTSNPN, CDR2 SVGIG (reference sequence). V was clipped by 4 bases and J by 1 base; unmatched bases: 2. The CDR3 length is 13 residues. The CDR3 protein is CAWIGQGNTEAFF. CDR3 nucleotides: TGTGCCTGGATCGGACAGGGGAACACTGAAGCTTTCTTT.

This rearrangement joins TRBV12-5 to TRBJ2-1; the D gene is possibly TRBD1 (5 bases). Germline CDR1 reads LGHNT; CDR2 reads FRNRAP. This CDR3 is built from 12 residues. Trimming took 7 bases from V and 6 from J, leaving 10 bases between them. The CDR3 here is CASVKQGNEQFF. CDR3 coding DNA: TGTGCTAGTGTAAAGCAGGGCAATGAGCAGTTCTTC.

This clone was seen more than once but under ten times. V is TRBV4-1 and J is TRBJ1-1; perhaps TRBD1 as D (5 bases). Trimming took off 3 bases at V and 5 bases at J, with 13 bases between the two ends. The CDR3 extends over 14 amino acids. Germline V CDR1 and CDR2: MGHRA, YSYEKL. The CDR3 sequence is CASSHPGLTTEAFF. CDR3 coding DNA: TGCGCCAGCAGCCATCCGGGACTAACGACTGAAGCTTTCTTT.

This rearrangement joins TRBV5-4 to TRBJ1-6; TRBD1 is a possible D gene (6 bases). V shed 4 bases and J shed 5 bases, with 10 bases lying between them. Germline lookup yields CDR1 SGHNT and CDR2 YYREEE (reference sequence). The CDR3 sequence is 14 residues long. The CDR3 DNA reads TGTGCCAGCAGCCGGGGACAAAATAATTCACCCCTCCACTTT. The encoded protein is CASSRGQNNSPLHF.

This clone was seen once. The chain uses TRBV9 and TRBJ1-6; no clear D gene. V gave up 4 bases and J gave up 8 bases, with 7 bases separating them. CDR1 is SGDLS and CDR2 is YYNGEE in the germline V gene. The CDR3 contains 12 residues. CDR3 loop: CASSPDYSPLHF. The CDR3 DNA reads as TGTGCCAGCAGCCCCGACTATTCACCCCTCCACTTT.

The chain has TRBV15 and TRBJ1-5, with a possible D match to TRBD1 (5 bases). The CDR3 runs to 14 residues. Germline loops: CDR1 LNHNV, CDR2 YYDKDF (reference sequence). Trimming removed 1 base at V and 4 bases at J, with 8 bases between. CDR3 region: CATSRANRNQPQHF. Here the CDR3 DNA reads TGTGCCACCAGCAGAGCCAACAGGAATCAGCCCCAGCATTTT.

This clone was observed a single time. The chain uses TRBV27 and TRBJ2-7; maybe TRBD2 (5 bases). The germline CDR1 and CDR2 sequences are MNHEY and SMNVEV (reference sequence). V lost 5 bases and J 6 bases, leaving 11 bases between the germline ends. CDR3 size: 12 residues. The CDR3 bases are TGTGCCAGCAGTGGTCCAGGAGGCGAGCAGTACTTC. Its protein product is CASSGPGGEQYF.